This T cell receptor beta chain was profiled in a study of human T cells and chemical hapten exposure. One entry per CDR3 protein results from TCRdb running MiXCR on the RACE reads. The sample yields tens of thousands of distinct CDR3 sequences, approximately 10% seen once. The V gene end was trimmed by 5 bases and the J gene end by 5 bases; junction bases not matched to a gene: 15. This CDR3 is built from 17 residues. From germline, CDR1 is SQVTM and CDR2 ANQGSEA. This clonotype has a handful of counts. The time point was: pre-sensitization, week 0. Treatment reported: therapeutic diphenylcyclopropenone sensitization with weekly scalp DPC.

This receptor was obtained from a woman between 45 and 65 years old with alopecia areata. Some clones in this sample may be carry-over from other donors' samples. The starting material was whole blood, obtained in connection with sensitization to the hapten diphenylcyclopropenone (DPC). The chain uses TRBV29-1 and TRBJ2-2, with 9 nucleotides matching TRBD1. CDR3 residues: CSVIEPGQGRLTGELFF. DNA for the CDR3: TGCAGCGTTATCGAACCCGGACAGGGGAGATTGACCGGGGAGCTGTTTTTT.